Listed below are T cell receptor beta chains from one sample, sequenced in a study of cytomegalovirus exposure and HLA in healthy donors. The assay was immunoSEQ multiplex PCR, and TCRdb's table has in-frame clones only and misses some. The sample has about 150,000 clones; more than 60% are singletons. Sequenced: PBMCs. The receptors here all came from a man aged 35 to 55 in good health and CMV-seropositive. Both conserved end residues are part of each CDR3. Fields, in order: V gene, clone size, J gene, D gene, CDR3 protein, CDR3 DNA. A D gene is named only where the DNA matches it firmly. Clone size, where shown, is once, few, many, or a class for clones that have expanded.

V: TRBV4-2; size: NA; J: TRBJ1-5; D: NA; CDR3: CASSQAGGLINQPQHF; DNA: TGTGCCAGCAGCCAGGCGGGAGGGTTAATCAATCAGCCCCAGCATTTT
V: TRBV5-1; size: NA; J: TRBJ2-1; D: TRBD1; CDR3: CASSLRPGTGGNEQFF; DNA: TGCGCCAGCAGCTTGCGGCCCGGGACAGGGGGCAATGAGCAGTTCTTC
V: TRBV4-3; size: NA; J: TRBJ2-1; D: TRBD2; CDR3: CASSPGLAGAREQFF; DNA: TGCGCCAGCAGCCCCGGACTAGCGGGAGCCCGTGAGCAGTTCTTC
V: TRBV10-3; size: NA; J: TRBJ2-3; D: TRBD1; CDR3: CAISGQGLSTDTQYF; DNA: TGTGCCATCAGTGGACAGGGGCTAAGCACAGATACGCAGTATTTT
V: TRBV30; size: few; J: TRBJ1-3; D: TRBD1; CDR3: CAWSTSGGFGNTIYF; DNA: TGTGCCTGGAGTACATCAGGGGGCTTTGGAAACACCATATATTTT
V: TRBV7-9; size: NA; J: TRBJ1-4; D: NA; CDR3: CASSFGQLTTNEKLFF; DNA: TGTGCCAGCAGCTTTGGACAGCTTACAACTAATGAAAAACTGTTTTTT
V: TRBV2; size: NA; J: TRBJ2-3; D: NA; CDR3: CASKGGIRDQDTQYF; DNA: TGTGCCAGCAAGGGGGGGATTAGGGATCAAGATACGCAGTATTTT
V: TRBV2; size: NA; J: TRBJ1-1; D: NA; CDR3: CASLWGGEAFF; DNA: TGTGCCAGCCTCTGGGGGGGGGAAGCTTTCTTT
V: TRBV18; size: NA; J: TRBJ2-5; D: NA; CDR3: CASSPGETQYF; DNA: TGTGCCAGCTCACCGGGCGAGACCCAGTACTTC
V: TRBV4-3; size: NA; J: TRBJ2-3; D: NA; CDR3: CASSQESRVADTQYF; DNA: TGCGCCAGCAGCCAAGAGTCCCGGGTGGCAGATACGCAGTATTTT
V: TRBV5-1; size: NA; J: TRBJ2-1; D: TRBD2; CDR3: CASSSLAGSNEQFF; DNA: TGCGCCAGCAGCTCCCTAGCGGGAAGCAATGAGCAGTTCTTC
V: TRBV12-5; size: NA; J: TRBJ2-3; D: TRBD2; CDR3: CASGPRLALNTQYF; DNA: TGTGCTAGTGGTCCCCGACTAGCGCTGAATACGCAGTATTTT
V: TRBV30; size: NA; J: TRBJ1-5; D: TRBD1; CDR3: CAWGTGPTQPQHF; DNA: TGTGCCTGGGGGACAGGGCCGACTCAGCCCCAGCATTTT
V: TRBV2; size: few; J: TRBJ2-7; D: NA; CDR3: CASSSSREGDDEQYF; DNA: NA
V: TRBV27; size: once; J: TRBJ1-5; D: NA; CDR3: CASRLQALNQPQHF; DNA: TGTGCCAGCAGACTACAGGCTTTAAACCAGCCCCAGCATTTT
V: TRBV2; size: NA; J: TRBJ2-7; D: NA; CDR3: CASSRGLPDYEQYF; DNA: TGTGCCAGCAGCCGAGGACTACCAGACTACGAGCAGTACTTC
V: TRBV7-6; size: NA; J: TRBJ2-7; D: NA; CDR3: CASSSAYEQYF; DNA: TGTGCCAGCAGCTCGGCCTACGAGCAGTACTTC
V: TRBV10-3; size: NA; J: TRBJ2-4; D: TRBD1; CDR3: CASSGGRDEFKNIQYF; DNA: TGTGCCTCGTCAGGGGGCCGGGATGAGTTCAAAAACATTCAGTACTTC
V: TRBV5-1; size: NA; J: TRBJ2-7; D: NA; CDR3: CASRPTYRASSYEQYF; DNA: TGCGCCAGCAGGCCGACCTACAGGGCGAGCTCCTACGAGCAGTACTTC
V: TRBV5-1; size: NA; J: TRBJ2-1; D: TRBD2; CDR3: CASSLGGLAAGFSYNEQFF; DNA: TGCGCCAGCAGCTTGGGTGGACTAGCGGCCGGATTTTCCTACAATGAGCAGTTCTTC
V: TRBV29-1; size: NA; J: TRBJ2-6; D: NA; CDR3: CSVEGAGANVLTF; DNA: TGCAGCGTTGAGGGAGCTGGGGCCAACGTCCTGACTTTC
V: TRBV2; size: NA; J: TRBJ1-1; D: TRBD1; CDR3: CASREGAGKRNTEAFF; DNA: TGTGCCAGCAGGGAGGGGGCGGGGAAGAGGAACACTGAAGCTTTCTTT
V: TRBV7-2; size: NA; J: TRBJ2-1; D: TRBD2; CDR3: CASSLVGLAGGEQFF; DNA: TGTGCCAGCAGCTTAGTCGGTCTAGCGGGAGGGGAGCAGTTCTTC
V: TRBV19; size: NA; J: TRBJ2-7; D: TRBD2; CDR3: CASNPSGGPYEQYF; DNA: TGTGCCAGTAACCCCAGCGGGGGACCCTACGAGCAGTACTTC
V: TRBV6-1; size: NA; J: TRBJ2-7; D: NA; CDR3: CASSERAYEQYF; DNA: TGTGCCAGCAGTGAGAGGGCTTACGAGCAGTACTTC
V: TRBV7-9; size: NA; J: TRBJ2-2; D: NA; CDR3: CASSLVEITGELFF; DNA: TGTGCCAGCAGCTTAGTGGAGATCACCGGGGAGCTGTTTTTT
V: TRBV5-6; size: NA; J: TRBJ2-2; D: NA; CDR3: CASRQQGTGELFF; DNA: TGTGCCAGCAGGCAACAGGGTACCGGGGAGCTGTTTTTT
V: TRBV5-5; size: NA; J: TRBJ2-1; D: NA; CDR3: CASSLAPSVVF; DNA: TGTGCCAGCAGCTTGGCCCCTTCGGTTGTCTTC
V: TRBV10-2; size: NA; J: TRBJ2-2; D: NA; CDR3: CASSEQGNTGELFF; DNA: TGCGCCAGCAGTGAACAGGGGAACACCGGGGAGCTGTTTTTT
V: TRBV5-1; size: NA; J: TRBJ2-5; D: NA; CDR3: CASSLAVEETQYF; DNA: TGCGCCAGCAGCTTGGCAGTGGAAGAGACCCAGTACTTC
V: TRBV11-2; size: NA; J: TRBJ2-3; D: NA; CDR3: CASSFLVADTQYF; DNA: TGTGCCAGCAGCTTTTTAGTCGCAGATACGCAGTATTTT
V: TRBV18; size: NA; J: TRBJ1-5; D: NA; CDR3: CASSHNSGTYSQPQHF; DNA: TGTGCCAGCTCACATAACTCCGGGACATATAGTCAGCCCCAGCATTTT
V: TRBV4-3; size: few; J: TRBJ2-5; D: TRBD1; CDR3: CASSQKTGKETQYF; DNA: TGCGCCAGCAGCCAAAAGACAGGGAAAGAGACCCAGTACTTC
V: TRBV7-2; size: NA; J: TRBJ2-7; D: TRBD2; CDR3: CASRLSGREVSYEQYF; DNA: TGTGCCAGCAGGCTTAGCGGGAGGGAAGTCTCCTACGAGCAGTACTTC
V: TRBV7-9; size: NA; J: TRBJ2-7; D: NA; CDR3: CASSLVVSGTNYEQYF; DNA: TGTGCCAGCAGCTTGGTAGTCAGCGGAACGAACTACGAGCAGTACTTC
V: TRBV5-4; size: once; J: TRBJ1-6; D: NA; CDR3: CASSPTPAPGVGSSPLHF; DNA: TGTGCCAGCAGCCCAACACCCGCCCCCGGGGTCGGTTCTTCACCCCTCCACTTT
V: TRBV27; size: NA; J: TRBJ2-7; D: TRBD2; CDR3: CASMGGLYEQYF; DNA: TGTGCCAGCATGGGAGGGTTGTACGAGCAGTACTTC
V: TRBV15; size: NA; J: TRBJ2-7; D: NA; CDR3: CATSKGHVYEQYF; DNA: TGTGCCACCAGCAAGGGACACGTCTACGAGCAGTACTTC
V: TRBV5-1; size: NA; J: TRBJ2-2; D: NA; CDR3: CASSFLSWDTHTGELFF; DNA: TGCGCCAGCAGCTTTCTCTCATGGGACACGCACACCGGGGAGCTGTTTTTT
V: TRBV18; size: NA; J: TRBJ2-5; D: TRBD1; CDR3: CASSPYTGTAETQYF; DNA: TGTGCCAGCTCACCATACACCGGGACAGCCGAGACCCAGTACTTC
V: TRBV5-4; size: NA; J: TRBJ1-1; D: TRBD1; CDR3: CASSWGQGMNTEAFF; DNA: TGTGCCAGCAGCTGGGGACAGGGTATGAACACTGAAGCTTTCTTT
V: TRBV6-1; size: NA; J: TRBJ1-5; D: NA; CDR3: CASSEQGYQPQHF; DNA: TGTGCCAGCAGTGAGCAGGGTTATCAGCCCCAGCATTTT
V: TRBV19; size: NA; J: TRBJ2-3; D: TRBD2; CDR3: CASSPWGLAGGDTQYF; DNA: TGTGCCAGTAGTCCATGGGGACTAGCGGGAGGCGATACGCAGTATTTT
V: TRBV5-8; size: NA; J: TRBJ2-7; D: NA; CDR3: CASSIRGGEQYF; DNA: TGTGCCAGCAGCATCAGGGGAGGGGAGCAGTACTTC
V: TRBV5-5; size: NA; J: TRBJ2-6; D: TRBD1; CDR3: CASSFYWQGAAGANVLTF; DNA: TGTGCCAGCAGCTTTTATTGGCAGGGGGCGGCTGGGGCCAACGTCCTGACTTTC
V: TRBV12-5; size: NA; J: TRBJ2-1; D: TRBD2; CDR3: CASGLTLAGGRGEQFF; DNA: TGTGCTAGTGGTTTGACTCTAGCGGGAGGGCGAGGAGAGCAGTTCTTC
V: TRBV11-1; size: NA; J: TRBJ2-5; D: NA; CDR3: CASSHRVETQYF; DNA: TGTGCCAGCAGTCACAGGGTTGAGACCCAGTACTTC
V: TRBV4-2; size: NA; J: TRBJ2-7; D: TRBD2; CDR3: CASSYSSQREVDEQYF; DNA: TGTGCCAGCAGCTACTCGTCCCAGCGGGAGGTGGACGAGCAGTACTTC
V: TRBV20-1; size: NA; J: TRBJ2-1; D: NA; CDR3: CSAAGWEQFF; DNA: TGCAGTGCTGCCGGTTGGGAGCAGTTCTTC
V: TRBV5-4; size: NA; J: TRBJ2-7; D: TRBD2; CDR3: CASSLAGGPGEQYF; DNA: TGTGCCAGCAGCTTAGCGGGAGGGCCGGGGGAGCAGTACTTC